This T cell receptor beta chain is drawn from a study of T cell responses to AZD1222 COVID-19 vaccine (dated by TCRdb to the early 2020s). With respect to the entire study: TCR sequencing was performed for roughly 240 trial participants, of whom around 210 were given two doses of AZD1222 and 26 were given two doses of MenACWY control vaccine. Trial participants were enrolled by age into 18-55, 56-69 and 70-plus year subgroups, with roughly 150, 30 and 60 TCR-sequenced participants respectively.

From cysteine to phenylalanine, the CDR3 is 11 amino acids long. Of all the DNA, just the CDR3 is kept, 33 bases in frame from base 1. Looking up the germline V gene yields CDR1 SGHDT and CDR2 YYEEEE. V drops 3 bases and J drops 7 bases, leaving 5 bases in between. Interpreted using the paper, the time point label stands for: baseline before first vaccination. Taken with the paper, the label for treatment or condition translates to: meningococcal conjugate vaccine given as trial control. Vaccinee samples came from UK trials COV001 and COV002, including a single-blind randomized controlled phase 2/3 trial of AZD1222 (ChAdOx1 nCoV-19) in healthy adults. For TCRbeta chain sequencing, PBMC samples from trial participants were taken at day 0 and at day 28 after the second dose. Findings and caveats that apply to the study as a whole: Reportedly, almost half of the unique spike-specific TCRs recognized epitopes lying outside the regions that are mutated in the B.1.351 and B.1.1.7 variants. A significant rise in spike-specific TCR breadth and depth was observed after two AZD1222 doses relative to day 0 and relative to MenACWY recipients. Because no day 14 peak-response samples were available, repertoires were characterized only after the peak T cell response. The 56-69-year group was small, and its depth increase did not reach significance, likely because of low power. Conclusions about previously exposed vaccinees are limited, since just five to seven AZD1222 recipients were seropositive for SARS-CoV-2 at baseline. Most participants were white British and females outnumbered males, and the authors suggested that clonal diversity may have been underestimated. CD4 TCRs associated with the vaccine covered the entire spike protein, and the dominant responses were in regions 160-218 and 743-854.

Points on this clone: Its antigen specificity is not known. Nothing much larger sits one base from this clone, and base qualities are not available.

The CDR3 regions of human TCRbeta chains were analyzed by immunosequencing. The published analysis was carried out like this. TCRs in the repertoires were compared against a reference library of SARS-CoV-2-specific TCRs that had been generated with the MIRA antigen-specificity platform. Breadth was defined as the fraction of unique TCRs that were SARS-CoV-2-associated. Depth was defined as the fraction of total T cells that were SARS-CoV-2-associated. Using the MIRA data, each spike-specific TCR was assigned both to the spike region to which the TCR was reactive and to a CD4 or CD8 class. Log10-transformed breadth and depth values were compared by one-way ANOVA with Sidak's multiple comparisons tests. TCRdb stores this immuneACCESS table with in-frame sequences only. Part of the clones is absent; in the studies checked, under half of the shortfall reflects unresolved V genes, and no reason is known for the rest. The DNA gave D and trimming, while V, J and clone size come from that table. The sample profile shows around 120,000 clones; 75% to 90% of them were found once. Around 10% of the sample is held by the ten biggest clonotypes.

Sample: peripheral blood, taken on day 0 of MenACWY control vaccination. The chain was built from TRBV5-6 and TRBJ2-1; the D gene is unclear. This sequence originates from an adult in good health. The CDR3 here reads CASSSINEQFF. The DNA sequence reads TGTGCCAGCAGCTCTATAAATGAGCAGTTCTTC.